This T cell receptor beta chain was obtained from a study of CD8+ T cells in alopecia areata. RNA was isolated and reverse transcribed to cDNA, the sequencing template. Some clones are missing from TCRdb's copy, which holds only in-frame ones; the method was immunoSEQ multiplex PCR. The sample carries just under 65,000 clones, about 45% recorded once. Germline values: CDR1 SEHNR, CDR2 FQNEAQ (reference sequence). The CDR3 spans 16 residues. V was trimmed by 1 base and J by 0 bases, leaving 13 bases between them. Treatment: oral pan-JAK inhibitor, 5-10 mg twice daily. Alopecia areata patients provided lesional scalp punch biopsies and peripheral blood. This clone showed up just a few times.

The material sequenced was CD8+ T cells sorted from blood, taken at approximately week 36, from a patient treated with tofacitinib. This receptor was taken from a human donor with alopecia areata. The V call is TRBV7-9, the J call TRBJ2-7; no definite D call. The CDR3 coding sequence is TGTGCCAGCAGCTTAGAGTCTGCAGCAAGCTCCTACGAGCAGTACTTC. Amino acids: CASSLESAASSYEQYF.